The clone carrying this T cell receptor (beta chain) was picked up many times. Each CDR3 protein gets one entry after TCRdb re-called the 5' RACE reads with MiXCR. The table has 120,000 or so distinct CDR3 sequences, roughly 6% seen once. This entry comes from a study of T-cell memory formation after mild COVID-19. V gave up 0 bases and J gave up 4 bases, with 16 bases separating them. The V gene's germline CDR1 is MNHEY and CDR2 SVGEGT. The CDR3 length is 16 residues. This TCR was sampled from an adult woman who had mild COVID-19 (a few samples of this study predate the infection). Cell type and time point are not known. The specimen was PBMCs or a T cell subset sorted from them (not recorded which). The chain couples TRBV6-2 or TRBV6-3 to TRBJ2-7; D possibly uses TRBD1 or TRBD2 (5 bases each). CDR3 coding DNA: TGTGCCAGCAGTTACTCGAACCCTATGGGACGGTACGAGCAGTACTTC. This translates into CASSYSNPMGRYEQYF.